This T cell receptor (beta chain) was sequenced for a study of blood T cell repertoires in COVID-19. Turning to the study itself: Acute-phase and convalescent COVID-19 samples originated in the United States, Italy and Spain. T cells, B-cell-depleted T cells, or PBMCs supplied cDNA or gDNA.

Germline CDR1 is LGHNA and CDR2 is YSLEER. This CDR3 is 19 amino acids long. V gave up 2 bases and J gave up 0 bases; unmatched junction bases: 9. Per the authors' pipeline: Nucleated cell counts were estimated from reference gene primer amplification. Method: immunoSEQ multiplex PCR; TCRdb's copy keeps in-frame clones and lacks some. The DNA was the basis for D and trimming; V, J and clone size are from that table. The repertoire holds some 110,000 clones, 70% to 90% seen once, with roughly 1.5% in the top ten. This clonotype originated in a man aged 40-50 years with acute or convalescent COVID-19. The chain couples TRBV4-3 to TRBJ2-3; TRBD2 aligns across 12 bases. The sequenced material came from peripheral blood. The DNA for the CDR3 is TGCGCCAGCAGCCAACTACTAGCGGGGGGCCGAGATAGCACAGATACGCAGTATTTT. This gives the protein CASSQLLAGGRDSTDTQYF.